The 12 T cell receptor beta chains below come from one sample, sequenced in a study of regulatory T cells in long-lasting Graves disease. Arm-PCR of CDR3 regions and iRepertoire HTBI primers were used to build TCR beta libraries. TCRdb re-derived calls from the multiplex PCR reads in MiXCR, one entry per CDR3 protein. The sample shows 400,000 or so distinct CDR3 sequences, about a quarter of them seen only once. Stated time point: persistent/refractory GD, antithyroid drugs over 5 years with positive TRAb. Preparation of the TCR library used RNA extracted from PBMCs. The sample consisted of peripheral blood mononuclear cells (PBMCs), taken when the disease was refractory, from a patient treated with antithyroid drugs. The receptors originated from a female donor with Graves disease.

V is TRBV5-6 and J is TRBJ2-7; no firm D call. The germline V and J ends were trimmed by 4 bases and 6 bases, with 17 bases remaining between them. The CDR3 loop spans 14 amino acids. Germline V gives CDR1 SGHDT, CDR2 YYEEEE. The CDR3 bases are TGTGCCAGCAGCCCCTCGGGTCAGGTCGGCGAGCAGTACTTC. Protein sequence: CASSPSGQVGEQYF. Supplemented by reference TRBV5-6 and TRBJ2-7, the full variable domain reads DAGVTQSPTHLIKTRGQQVTLRCSPKSGHDTVSWYQQALGQGPQFIFQYYEEEERQRGNFPDRFSGHQFPNYSSELNVNALLLGDSALYLCASSPSGQVGEQYFGPGTRLTVT.

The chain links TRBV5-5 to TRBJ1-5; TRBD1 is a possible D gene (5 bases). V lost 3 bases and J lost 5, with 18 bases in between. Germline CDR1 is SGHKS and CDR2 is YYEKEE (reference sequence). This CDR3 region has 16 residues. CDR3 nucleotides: TGTGCCAGCAGCTGGGGTTTACCTTCGGGGGATCAGCCCCAGCATTTT. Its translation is CASSWGLPSGDQPQHF. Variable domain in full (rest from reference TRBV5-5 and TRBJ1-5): DAGVTQSPTHLIKTRGQQVTLRCSPISGHKSVSWYQQVLGQGPQFIFQYYEKEERGRGNFPDRFSARQFPNYSSELNVNALLLGDSALYLCASSWGLPSGDQPQHFGDGTRLSIL.

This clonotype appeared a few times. CDR3 residues: CATSRDGRDRETQYF. The CDR3 DNA reads as TGTGCCACCAGCAGAGATGGTCGGGATCGAGAGACCCAGTACTTC. The chain joins TRBV15 to TRBJ2-5, with D possibly TRBD2 on 5 matching bases. Germline V gene sequence: CDR1 LNHNV, CDR2 YYDKDF (reference sequence). CDR3 length: 15 residues. V gave up 0 bases and J gave up 4 bases, with 12 bases separating them.

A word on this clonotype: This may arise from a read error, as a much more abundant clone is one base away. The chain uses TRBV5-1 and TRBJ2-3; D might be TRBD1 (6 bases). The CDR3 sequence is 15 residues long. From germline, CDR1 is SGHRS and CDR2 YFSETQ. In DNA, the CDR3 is TGCGCCAGCAGCCTAGACAGGTTAAGCATAGATACGCAGTATTTT. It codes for CASSLDRLSIDTQYF.

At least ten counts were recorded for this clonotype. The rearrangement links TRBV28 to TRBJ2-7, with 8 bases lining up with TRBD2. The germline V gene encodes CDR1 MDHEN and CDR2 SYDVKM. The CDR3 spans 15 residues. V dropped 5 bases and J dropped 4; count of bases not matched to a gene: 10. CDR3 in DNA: TGTGCCAGCAGTATCCGCTCCGGGACTAGATACGAGCAGTACTTC. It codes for CASSIRSGTRYEQYF.

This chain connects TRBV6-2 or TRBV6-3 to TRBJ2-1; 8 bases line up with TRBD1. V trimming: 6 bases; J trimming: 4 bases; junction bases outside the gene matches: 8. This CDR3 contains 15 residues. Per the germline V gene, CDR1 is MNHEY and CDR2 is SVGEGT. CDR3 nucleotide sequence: TGTGCCAGCAGCACGTCGGGACAGGCGTACAATGAGCAGTTCTTC. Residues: CASSTSGQAYNEQFF.

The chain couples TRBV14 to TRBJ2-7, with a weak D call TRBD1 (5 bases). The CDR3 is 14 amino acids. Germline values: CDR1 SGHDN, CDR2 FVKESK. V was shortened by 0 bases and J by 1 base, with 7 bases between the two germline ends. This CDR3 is CASSQEQVSYEQYF. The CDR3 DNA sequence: TGTGCCAGCAGCCAAGAACAGGTATCCTACGAGCAGTACTTC.

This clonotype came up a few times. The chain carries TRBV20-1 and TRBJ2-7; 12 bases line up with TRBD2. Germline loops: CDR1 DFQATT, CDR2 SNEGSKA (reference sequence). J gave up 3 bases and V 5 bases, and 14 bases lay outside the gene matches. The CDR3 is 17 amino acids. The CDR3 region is CSAERGLAGGPFYEQYF. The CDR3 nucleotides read TGCAGTGCTGAGCGAGGCCTAGCGGGAGGGCCATTCTACGAGCAGTACTTC.

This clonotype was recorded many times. CDR3: CASGGRALYGYTF. The CDR3 coding sequence is TGTGCCAGCGGGGGACGGGCACTCTATGGCTACACCTTC. The gene calls are TRBV2 and TRBJ1-2; tentatively, D is TRBD1 (5 bases). This CDR3 spans 13 amino acids. V gave up 8 bases and J gave up 4 bases, with 14 bases separating them. In germline, CDR1 is SNHLY, CDR2 FYNNEI.

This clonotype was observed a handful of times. Here the CDR3 DNA reads TGTGCCAGTACCCTCCTCAATGTTGGGGCCAACGTCCTGACTTTC. Its translation is CASTLLNVGANVLTF. The rearrangement joins TRBV19 to TRBJ2-6, with D hard to call. CDR1 and CDR2 (germline): LNHDA, SQIVND (reference sequence). V lost 7 bases, J lost 3 bases, and 13 bases lay in between. The CDR3 spans 15 residues.

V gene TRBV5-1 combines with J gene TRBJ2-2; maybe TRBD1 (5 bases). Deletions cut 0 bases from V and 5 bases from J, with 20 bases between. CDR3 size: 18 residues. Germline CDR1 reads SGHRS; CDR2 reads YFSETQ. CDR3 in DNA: TGCGCCAGCAGCTTGGCCGTCGGTAGTAGGGGCCAGACCGGGGAGCTGTTTTTT. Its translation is CASSLAVGSRGQTGELFF.

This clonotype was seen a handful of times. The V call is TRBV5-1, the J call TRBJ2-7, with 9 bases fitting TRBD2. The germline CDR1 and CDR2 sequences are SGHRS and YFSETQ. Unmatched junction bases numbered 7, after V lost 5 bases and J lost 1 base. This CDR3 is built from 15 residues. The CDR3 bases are TGCGCCAGCAGACAAGGACTAGCGATATCCTACGAGCAGTACTTC. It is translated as CASRQGLAISYEQYF.